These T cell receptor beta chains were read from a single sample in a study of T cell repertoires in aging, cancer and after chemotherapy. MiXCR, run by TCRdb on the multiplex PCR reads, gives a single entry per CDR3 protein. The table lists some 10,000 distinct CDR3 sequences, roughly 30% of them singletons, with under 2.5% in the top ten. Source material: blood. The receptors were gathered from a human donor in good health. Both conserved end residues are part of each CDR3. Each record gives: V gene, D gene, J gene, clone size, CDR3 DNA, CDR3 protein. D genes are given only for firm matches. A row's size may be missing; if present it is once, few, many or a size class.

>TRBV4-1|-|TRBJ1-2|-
TGCGCCAGCAGCCAAGACGTGGGCTATGGCTACACCTTC
CASSQDVGYGYTF
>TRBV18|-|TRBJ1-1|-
TGTGCCAGCTCCCGACAGTCCACTGAAGCTTTCTTT
CASSRQSTEAFF
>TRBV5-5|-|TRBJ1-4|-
TGCGCCAGCAGCTTTGCGGGCGGAATCAATGAAAAACTGTTTTTT
CASSFAGGINEKLFF
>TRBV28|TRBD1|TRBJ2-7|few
TGTGCCAGCAGTTACAAGACAGGGTACTCCTACGAGCAGTACTTC
CASSYKTGYSYEQYF
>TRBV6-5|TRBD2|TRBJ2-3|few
TGTGCCACCAGACCAAGCGGGGGCGCAGATACGCAGTATTTT
CATRPSGGADTQYF
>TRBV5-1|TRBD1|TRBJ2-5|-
TGCGCCAGCAGCCATGGACAGGGGAGCCAAGATACCCAGTACTTC
CASSHGQGSQDTQYF
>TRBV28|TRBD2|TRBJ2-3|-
TGTGCCAGCAGCACCCCCCTGGGGCTAGCGGACACAGATACGCAGTATTTT
CASSTPLGLADTDTQYF
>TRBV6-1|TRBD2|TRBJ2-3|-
TGTGCCAGCAGTGAAGCATTGCGACAGGGGGGGGGACTAGCGGGGGGTTATACGCAGTATTTT
CASSEALRQGGGLAGGYTQYF
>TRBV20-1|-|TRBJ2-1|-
TGCAGTGCTAGTGTCGTAGACAATGAGCAGTTCTTC
CSASVVDNEQFF
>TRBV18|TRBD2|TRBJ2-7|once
TGTGCCAGCTCCCCGGCGGGAGTCTCCCGGGAGCAGTACTTC
CASSPAGVSREQYF
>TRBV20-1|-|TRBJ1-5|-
TGCAGTGTTAGGGGTTTGAGCAATCAGCCCCAGCATTTT
CSVRGLSNQPQHF
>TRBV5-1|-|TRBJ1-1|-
TGCGCCAGCAGCTCCGGACAGCCGGGGTCTGAAGCTTTCTTT
CASSSGQPGSEAFF
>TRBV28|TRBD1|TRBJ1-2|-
TGTGCCAGCAATTCCTTAGGGACAGGATGGTGCACCTTC
CASNSLGTGWCTF
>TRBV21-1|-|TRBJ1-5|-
TGTGCCAGCAGCAAAGCGCTTCGGGGGGGCAGGCATCAGCCCCAGCATTTT
CASSKALRGGRHQPQHF
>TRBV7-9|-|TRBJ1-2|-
TGTGCCAGCAGCTCCCAGGGAAGGGAAAACTATGGCTACACCTTC
CASSSQGRENYGYTF
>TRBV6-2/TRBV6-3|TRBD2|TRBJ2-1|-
TGTGCCAGCAGTGGGGGACTACCCATGACCAATGAGCAGTTCTTC
CASSGGLPMTNEQFF
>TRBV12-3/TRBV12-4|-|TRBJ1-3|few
TGTGCCAGCAGTTTAGCTGAGAGGAGTGGAAACACCATATATTTT
CASSLAERSGNTIYF
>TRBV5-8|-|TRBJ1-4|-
TGTGCCAGCAGCTCGACCAATCAGAGGGAAAAACTGTTTTTT
CASSSTNQREKLFF
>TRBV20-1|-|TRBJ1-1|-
TGCAGTGCTAGCATTCCCTTCGCGACGATGAACACTGAAGCTTTCTTT
CSASIPFATMNTEAFF
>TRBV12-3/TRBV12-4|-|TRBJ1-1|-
TGTGCCAGCAGTTCATCGTTCACTGAAGCTTTCTTT
CASSSSFTEAFF
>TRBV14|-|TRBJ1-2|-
TGTGCCAGCCCACTCGGCGGATTAACTAACTATGGCTACACCTTC
CASPLGGLTNYGYTF
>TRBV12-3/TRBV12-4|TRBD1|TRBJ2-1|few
TGTGCCAGCAGTTTGGTTAGACAGGGCGAGCAGTTCTTC
CASSLVRQGEQFF
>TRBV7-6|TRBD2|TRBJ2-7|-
TGTGCCAGCAGATTAAAGCGGGAGGATCCCAACTACGAGCAGTACTTC
CASRLKREDPNYEQYF
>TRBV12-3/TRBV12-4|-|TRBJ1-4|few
TGTGCCAGCAGTTTTGTAGCCAGCGTTCGAACTAATGAAAAACTGTTTTTT
CASSFVASVRTNEKLFF
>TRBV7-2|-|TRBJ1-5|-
TGTGCCAGCAGCTTAGGGAGGAGCCCGTCTCCCCAGCATTTT
CASSLGRSPSPQHF